A selection of T cell receptor beta chains follows, all from one sample in a study of control samples from healthy donors and cancer patients. Libraries were prepared by immunoSEQ multiplex PCR; TCRdb keeps only in-frame clonotypes and omits some of them. The sample shows under 95,000 clones, over 65% of them seen only once. Sequencing input: blood. These receptor sequences come from a man aged 50 to 60 in good health. CDR3s include the opening cysteine and the closing phenylalanine or tryptophan. The D gene is left open where the match is weak. Size is stated for part of the rows, as once, few or many counts, or as a class when the clone is expanded.

TRBV18,15,TRBD1,-,TRBJ2-7,CASSPRDRGPGEQYF,TGTGCCAGCTCACCGAGGGACAGGGGGCCAGGGGAGCAGTACTTC
TRBV24-1,12,-,-,TRBJ1-2,CATSDYSYGYTF,TGTGCCACCAGTGATTACAGTTATGGCTACACCTTC
TRBV5-1,15,-,-,TRBJ2-7,CASSLAAGRTYEQYF,TGCGCCAGCAGCTTGGCGGCGGGCAGGACCTACGAGCAGTACTTC
TRBV5-1,15,-,-,TRBJ2-7,CASSLGGDYSYEQYF,TGCGCCAGCAGCTTGGGGGGAGACTACTCCTACGAGCAGTACTTC
TRBV11-2,15,TRBD1,-,TRBJ1-2,CASSLIQGWNYGYTF,TGTGCCAGCAGCTTGATACAGGGGTGGAACTATGGCTACACCTTC
TRBV4-2,12,-,once,TRBJ2-1,CASSQDPNEQFF,TGTGCCAGCAGCCAAGATCCCAATGAGCAGTTCTTC
TRBV4-1,13,-,-,TRBJ2-7,CASSQDTNYEQYF,TGCGCCAGCAGCCAAGACACCAACTACGAGCAGTACTTC
TRBV24-1,21,-,-,TRBJ2-1,CATSSHLPGQGVLAGVNEQFF,TGTGCCACCAGTTCCCACCTTCCGGGACAGGGGGTACTAGCGGGAGTCAATGAGCAGTTCTTC
TRBV3-1/TRBV3-2,15,-,-,TRBJ1-1,CASSAFRGGYTEAFF,TGTGCCAGCAGCGCCTTTCGGGGAGGGTACACTGAAGCTTTCTTT
TRBV18,12,-,-,TRBJ1-4,CASSPEEEKLFF,TGTGCCAGCTCACCAGAGGAGGAAAAACTGTTTTTT
TRBV3-1/TRBV3-2,14,-,-,TRBJ1-1,CASSHSRGGGQAFF,TGTGCCAGCAGCCACTCTCGGGGGGGCGGGCAAGCTTTCTTT
TRBV5-1,15,TRBD1,-,TRBJ1-1,CASSAGQGWGTEAFF,TGCGCCAGCAGCGCCGGACAGGGCTGGGGCACTGAAGCTTTCTTT
TRBV19,16,TRBD1,-,TRBJ1-2,CASNPDRREANYGYTF,TGTGCCAGTAACCCGGACAGGCGCGAAGCTAACTATGGCTACACCTTC
TRBV24-1,12,TRBD1,-,TRBJ2-1,CATSDYGTGKFF,TGTGCCACCAGTGATTATGGGACAGGGAAGTTCTTC
TRBV6-4,14,TRBD1,-,TRBJ2-2,CASRNRGDTGELFF,TGTGCCAGCAGAAACAGGGGGGACACCGGGGAGCTGTTTTTT
TRBV9,16,TRBD2,-,TRBJ2-5,CASSVLSGSFPETQYF,TGTGCCAGCAGCGTATTGAGCGGGAGTTTCCCGGAGACCCAGTACTTC
TRBV18,11,-,-,TRBJ2-1,CASSRGDARFF,TGTGCCAGCTCACGGGGAGATGCGCGGTTCTTC
TRBV25-1,15,-,once,TRBJ2-3,CASSDSGTSTDTQYF,TGTGCCAGCAGTGACAGCGGTACATCCACAGATACGCAGTATTTT
TRBV19,17,-,-,TRBJ1-3,CASTITRGQISGNTIYF,TGTGCCAGTACCATAACGCGAGGGCAGATCTCTGGAAACACCATATATTTT
TRBV12-3/TRBV12-4,11,-,-,TRBJ1-2,CASSLVHGYTF,TGTGCCAGCAGTTTGGTCCATGGCTACACCTTC
TRBV28,13,TRBD1,-,TRBJ2-7,CASSVDRGWEQYF,TGTGCCAGCAGTGTAGACAGGGGCTGGGAGCAGTACTTC
TRBV5-1,16,TRBD1,-,TRBJ2-7,CASSPTGPPGSYEQYF,TGCGCCAGCAGCCCGACAGGGCCGCCAGGGTCCTACGAGCAGTACTTC
TRBV5-8,13,TRBD1,-,TRBJ2-7,CASRRTGNYEQYF,TGTGCCAGCAGGCGGACAGGGAATTACGAGCAGTACTTC
TRBV5-1,12,TRBD1,-,TRBJ2-7,CASSLGTGEQYF,TGCGCCAGCAGCTTGGGGACAGGCGAGCAGTACTTC
TRBV7-2,15,TRBD2,-,TRBJ2-7,CASSLALRELYEQYF,TGTGCCAGCAGCTTAGCGCTGCGGGAGCTCTACGAGCAGTACTTC
TRBV28,15,-,-,TRBJ1-5,CASSPRFEGSQPQHF,TGTGCCAGCAGCCCTCGTTTCGAGGGGAGTCAGCCCCAGCATTTT
TRBV7-2,15,-,-,TRBJ1-3,CASSLIWSSGNTIYF,TGTGCCAGCAGCTTAATTTGGAGCTCTGGAAACACCATATATTTT
TRBV28,13,-,-,TRBJ1-2,CASSLTRARGYTF,TGTGCCAGCAGTTTGACCAGGGCTAGAGGCTACACCTTC
TRBV5-1,16,TRBD1,-,TRBJ2-7,CASSGGGTGGLYEQYF,TGCGCCAGCAGCGGGGGTGGGACAGGGGGCCTCTACGAGCAGTACTTC
TRBV11-3,14,-,-,TRBJ2-1,CASSEFSSYNEQFF,TGTGCCAGCAGTGAGTTTAGCTCCTACAATGAGCAGTTCTTC
TRBV27,15,TRBD2,once,TRBJ2-2,CASRISGWDTGELFF,TGTGCCAGCAGAATTAGCGGGTGGGACACCGGGGAGCTGTTTTTT
TRBV30,16,-,-,TRBJ1-4,CAWSRTGSLTNEKLFF,TGTGCCTGGAGTAGAACAGGGAGTTTAACTAATGAAAAACTGTTTTTT
TRBV5-1,17,-,once,TRBJ2-5,CASAPGDTGTPQETQYF,TGCGCCAGCGCCCCGGGAGACACCGGGACACCCCAAGAGACCCAGTACTTC
TRBV12-3/TRBV12-4,13,-,-,TRBJ2-1,CASSMTGYNEQFF,TGTGCCAGCAGCATGACTGGCTACAATGAGCAGTTCTTC
TRBV6-1,15,TRBD1,-,TRBJ2-7,CASSEQTGGTYEQYF,TGTGCCAGCAGTGAACAGACAGGGGGGACCTACGAGCAGTACTTC
TRBV3-1/TRBV3-2,15,-,-,TRBJ2-3,CASRAPGLVSDTQYF,TGTGCCAGCAGGGCCCCTGGGCTAGTCTCAGATACGCAGTATTTT
TRBV6-2/TRBV6-3,17,-,-,TRBJ2-7,CASSYLGPKPPNYEQYF,TGTGCCAGCAGTTACCTGGGACCCAAACCACCTAATTACGAGCAGTACTTC
TRBV5-4,15,-,once,TRBJ2-1,CASSLEPREYNEQFF,TGTGCCAGCAGCTTGGAGCCCCGTGAGTACAATGAGCAGTTCTTC
TRBV28,16,TRBD1,-,TRBJ1-3,CASSSGDRDSGNTIYF,TGTGCCAGCAGTTCAGGGGACAGGGACTCTGGAAACACCATATATTTT
TRBV4-3,15,TRBD2,-,TRBJ2-2,CASSGTSGRIGELFF,TGCGCCAGCAGCGGGACTAGCGGGAGAATCGGGGAGCTGTTTTTT
TRBV23-1,14,-,-,TRBJ1-4,CASSQGALGGKLFF,TGCGCCAGCAGTCAGGGGGCACTTGGCGGAAAACTGTTTTTT
TRBV18,15,-,-,TRBJ1-2,CASSPSGEANYGYTF,TGTGCCAGCTCACCAAGCGGGGAGGCTAACTATGGCTACACCTTC
TRBV18,16,-,few,TRBJ1-1,CASSPIARGRNTEAFF,TGTGCCAGCTCACCGATCGCCCGGGGCAGGAACACTGAAGCTTTCTTT
TRBV4-3,15,-,-,TRBJ1-2,CASSQDPRMNYGYTF,TGCGCCAGCAGCCAAGATCCGAGGATGAACTATGGCTACACCTTC
TRBV19,15,TRBD2,-,TRBJ2-1,CASSIPGLRYNEQFF,TGTGCCAGTAGTATTCCGGGACTAAGGTACAATGAGCAGTTCTTC
TRBV19,14,-,-,TRBJ2-7,CASSVAGNIHEQYF,TGTGCCAGTAGTGTGGCAGGGAACATCCACGAGCAGTACTTC
TRBV25-1,18,TRBD1,few,TRBJ2-2,CASSEPPGTGGNTGELFF,TGTGCCAGCAGTGAGCCTCCGGGGACAGGGGGCAACACCGGGGAGCTGTTTTTT
TRBV11-3,14,TRBD2,-,TRBJ2-7,CASSLVSGDYEQYF,TGTGCCAGCAGCTTAGTGAGCGGGGACTACGAGCAGTACTTC
TRBV11-3,15,TRBD2,few,TRBJ2-3,CASSPSRGSTDTQYF,TGTGCCAGCAGCCCTTCGCGGGGGAGCACAGATACGCAGTATTTT
TRBV20-1,12,-,-,TRBJ2-3,CSASKAEDTQYF,TGCAGTGCTAGTAAGGCGGAGGATACGCAGTATTTT